These 19 T cell receptor beta chains were all obtained from the same sample, sequenced in a study of identical twins. TCRdb used MiXCR to reprocess the 5' RACE reads, holding one entry per CDR3 protein. This sample has under 300,000 distinct CDR3 sequences, with roughly 12% found just once. The sample also formed part of further work on yellow fever vaccine responses in identical twins.

The sequenced sample was memory (CD45RO+) T cells sorted from blood. Receptor source: a woman between 18 and 30 years old in good health.

The table lists this clonotype with many counts. One junction end does not reproduce the germline sequence, and a read error may be involved. This chain uses TRBV7-7 with TRBJ2-2; D perhaps matches TRBD2 (5 bases). The CDR3 covers 14 residues. Germline values: CDR1 SSHAT, CDR2 FNYEAQ (reference sequence). The CDR3 loop is CASSFVGSTGELFF. The CDR3 nucleotides are TGTGCTAGCAGCTTTGTTGGGAGCACCGGGGAGCTGTTTTTT.

This clonotype showed up just a few times. This sequence joins TRBV14 and TRBJ2-2; a weak D match, TRBD1 (6 bases). The length of the CDR3 is 16 residues. CDR1 and CDR2 (germline): SGHDN, FVKESK. Trimming shortened V by 0 bases and J by 6 bases, and 14 bases separated the two germline ends. The CDR3 region is CASSQDRGVVAGELFF. The CDR3 nucleotides read TGTGCCAGCAGCCAAGACAGGGGCGTCGTCGCCGGGGAGCTGTTTTTT.

The rearrangement joins TRBV7-2 to TRBJ2-7; TRBD2 matches 9 bases. CDR3 length: 17 amino acids. With 1 base clipped from V and 1 base from J, the junction kept 8 bases outside the gene matches. In germline, CDR1 is SGHTA, CDR2 FQGNSA. The CDR3: CASSLVGSGSQSYEQYF. As DNA, the CDR3 is TGTGCCAGCAGCTTAGTTGGTAGCGGGAGCCAATCCTACGAGCAGTACTTC.

Many counts were recorded for this clonotype. This chain joins TRBV18 and TRBJ2-7, with 8 bases that match TRBD1. Germline loops: CDR1 KGHSH, CDR2 LQKENI. The CDR3 spans 15 residues. The V gene end was trimmed by 6 bases and the J gene end by 5 bases; junction bases not matched to a gene: 12. The CDR3 here is CASSSTGAKWDEQYF. For the CDR3, the DNA is TGTGCCAGCTCGTCGACAGGGGCCAAGTGGGACGAGCAGTACTTC. Variable domain in full (rest from reference TRBV18 and TRBJ2-7): NAGVMQNPRHLVRRRGQEARLRCSPMKGHSHVYWYRQLPEEGLKFMVYLQKENIIDESGMPKERFSAEFPKEGPSILRIQQVVRGDSAAYFCASSSTGAKWDEQYFGPGTRLTVT.

This clonotype has at least ten counts. The chain joins TRBV27 to TRBJ2-7; D might be TRBD1 (5 bases). V shed 2 bases and J shed 7 bases, with 9 bases lying between them. The germline gives CDR1 MNHEY, CDR2 SMNVEV (reference sequence). This CDR3 comprises 12 residues. The CDR3 nucleotides are TGTGCCAGCAGTTTAAGGGGTGGAGAGCAGTACTTC. It specifies CASSLRGGEQYF.

The chain uses TRBV5-1 and TRBJ2-1, with 14 positions matching TRBD2. Germline CDR1 reads SGHRS; CDR2 reads YFSETQ. The trim removed 0 bases at V and 9 bases at J, leaving 2 bases unmatched. The length of the CDR3 is 15 residues. CDR3 DNA sequence: TGCGCCAGCAGCTTGGGACTAGCGGGAGGGGGTGAGCAGTTCTTC. Its protein is CASSLGLAGGGEQFF. Combining the CDR3 with reference TRBV5-1 and TRBJ2-1 gives the whole variable domain KAGVTQTPRYLIKTRGQQVTLSCSPISGHRSVSWYQQTPGQGLQFLFEYFSETQRNKGNFPGRFSGRQFSNSRSEMNVSTLELGDSALYLCASSLGLAGGGEQFFGPGTRLTVL.

J is TRBJ2-1 and V is TRBV7-2, with 11 bases aligning to TRBD2. CDR1 is SGHTA, CDR2 FQGNSA, per germline. With 5 bases clipped from V and 5 bases from J, the junction kept 5 bases outside the gene matches. The CDR3 is made up of 15 amino acids. This CDR3 reads CASSLSGGAHNEQFF. The CDR3 bases are TGTGCCAGCAGCCTTAGCGGGGGGGCCCACAATGAGCAGTTCTTC. Drawing the rest from reference TRBV7-2 and TRBJ2-1, the complete variable domain is GAGVSQSPSNKVTEKGKDVELRCDPISGHTALYWYRQSLGQGLEFLIYFQGNSAPDKSGLPSDRFSAERTGGSVSTLTIQRTQQEDSAVYLCASSLSGGAHNEQFFGPGTRLTVL.

At least ten counts were recorded for this clonotype. The J gene is TRBJ2-3, the V gene TRBV29-1, with TRBD2 identical over 9 bases. The germline CDR1 and CDR2 sequences are SQVTM and ANQGSEA. The CDR3 consists of 19 residues. After removal of 2 bases from V and 0 bases from J, the junction contained 15 bases not matched to a gene. The CDR3 nucleotides read TGCAGCGTTGAATCTCGGTGGCGGGGGGGGACCAAGAGCACAGATACGCAGTATTTT. Encoded protein: CSVESRWRGGTKSTDTQYF.

The chain has TRBV6-2 or TRBV6-3 and TRBJ2-3, with 7 bases matching TRBD1. After removal of 6 bases from V and 0 bases from J, the junction contained 3 bases not matched to a gene. Germline V gene lookup returns CDR1 MNHEY and CDR2 SVGEGT. This CDR3 is 14 amino acids long. CDR3 sequence (DNA): TGTGCCAGCAGGTTACAGGGGAGCACAGATACGCAGTATTTT. Translated: CASRLQGSTDTQYF.

This clonotype occurred a few times. The gene calls are TRBV15 and TRBJ2-3; 8 bases map to TRBD1. V lost 0 bases to trimming and J lost 0 bases; unmatched junction nucleotides: 5. Per germline, CDR1 LNHNV and CDR2 YYDKDF (reference sequence). This CDR3 comprises 17 residues. CDR3 residues: CATSRDLWTGSTDTQYF. CDR3 bases: TGTGCCACCAGCAGAGATTTGTGGACAGGGAGCACAGATACGCAGTATTTT.

The chain is built from TRBV20-1 and TRBJ2-3; 8 positions agree with TRBD2. The CDR3 is 18 residues long. Germline V gives CDR1 DFQATT, CDR2 SNEGSKA (reference sequence). V shed 3 bases, J shed 2 bases, and the junction held 16 bases outside the gene matches. The CDR3 here is CSARSEISGTRSTDTQYF. The CDR3 DNA reads as TGCAGTGCTAGGTCAGAAATTTCCGGGACTAGATCCACAGATACGCAGTATTTT.

The chain recombines TRBV20-1 with TRBJ1-1, with 7 bases identical to TRBD1. Trimming at V came to 3 bases and at J to 5 bases, leaving 3 bases not matched to a gene. CDR1 DFQATT and CDR2 SNEGSKA come from the germline V gene (reference sequence). The CDR3 is 12 amino acids. CDR3 coding DNA: TGCAGTGCTAGGGCAGGGGGGACTGAAGCTTTCTTT. This sequence encodes CSARAGGTEAFF.

This rearrangement joins TRBV7-9 to TRBJ1-3, with a weak D call TRBD1 (6 bases). Per the germline V gene, CDR1 is SEHNR and CDR2 is FQNEAQ (reference sequence). V was clipped by 5 bases and J by 2 bases, with 13 bases between them. The CDR3 spans 15 residues. The CDR3 nucleotides are TGTGCCAGCAGCGCTAACAGGGTGGCTGGAAACACCATATATTTT. This gives the protein CASSANRVAGNTIYF.

V gene TRBV6-5 combines with J gene TRBJ2-7, with a possible D match to TRBD1 (6 bases). The CDR3 runs 14 residues. V was trimmed by 2 bases and J by 0 bases, leaving 8 bases between them. The germline CDR1 and CDR2 sequences are MNHEY and SVGAGI. The CDR3 is CASSYRGSSYEQYF. The DNA of the CDR3 is TGTGCCAGCAGTTACAGGGGGTCCTCCTACGAGCAGTACTTC.

This clonotype has a handful of counts. This chain connects TRBV27 to TRBJ2-7; D is possibly TRBD1 (5 bases). V dropped 6 bases and J dropped 3 bases, with 18 bases sitting between them. The CDR3 loop spans 15 amino acids. The germline CDR1 and CDR2 sequences are MNHEY and SMNVEV (reference sequence). For the CDR3, the DNA is TGTGCCAGCAGGGCTTACAAGACAGTCCTCTACGAGCAGTACTTC. Translating gives CASRAYKTVLYEQYF.

At least ten counts were recorded for this clonotype. This chain links TRBV7-2 with TRBJ2-1, with 11 bases aligning to TRBD2. Per the germline V gene, CDR1 is SGHTA and CDR2 is FQGNSA. CDR3 length: 15 amino acids. V shed 5 bases, J shed 3 bases, and the junction held 3 bases outside the gene matches. The CDR3 region is CASSAGLAVYNEQFF. The CDR3 DNA sequence: TGTGCCAGCAGCGCGGGACTAGCGGTCTACAATGAGCAGTTCTTC.

This clonotype was recorded at least ten times. The V and J genes are TRBV11-2 and TRBJ2-3; tentative D call: TRBD2 (6 bases). Per the germline V gene, CDR1 is SGHAT and CDR2 is FQNNGV. Trimming left V 5 bases short and J 0 bases short, with 15 bases between. The CDR3 extends over 16 amino acids. The CDR3 nucleotides read TGTGCCAGCAGCCTTTTCTGGGACTCTAGCACAGATACGCAGTATTTT. Protein sequence: CASSLFWDSSTDTQYF.

This clonotype has a handful of counts. The chain is built from TRBV30 and TRBJ2-7; D is perhaps TRBD1 (5 bases). With 5 bases removed from V and 9 bases from J, the gap between germline ends came to 14 bases. Germline V gives CDR1 GTSNPN, CDR2 SVGIG (reference sequence). The CDR3 consists of 11 residues. The CDR3: CAWGQGSRQYF. The CDR3 DNA reads TGTGCCTGGGGGCAGGGTTCACGGCAGTACTTC.

This clonotype has a count of ten or more. The chain is built from TRBV6-6 and TRBJ1-5; D is uncertain. Trimming cost V 4 bases and J 6 bases, with 7 bases left between them. CDR1 and CDR2 (germline): MNHNY, SVGAGI (reference sequence). This CDR3 has 12 residues. In nucleotides, the CDR3 is TGTGCCAGCAGTTCCCGGGGTCAGCCCCAGCATTTT. Protein: CASSSRGQPQHF.